This T cell receptor (beta chain) came from a study of T cell responses to AZD1222 COVID-19 vaccine. Using immunoSEQ multiplex PCR, the repertoire was profiled, and TCRdb retains in-frame clones only, with some absent. The sample lists about 150,000 clones; about 90% were seen once. Trimming cost V 3 bases and J 5 bases, with 5 bases left between them. In germline, CDR1 is MDHEN, CDR2 SYDVKM. This CDR3 contains 12 residues. This clonotype was sampled from an adult who received the AZD1222 COVID-19 vaccine. The chain couples TRBV28 to TRBJ2-1; D is unresolved. The input for sequencing was peripheral blood, taken 28 days after the second AZD1222 dose. This CDR3 reads CASSLWNNEQFF. DNA for the CDR3: TGTGCCAGCAGTTTGTGGAACAATGAGCAGTTCTTC.